One sample yielded the 25 T cell receptor beta chains listed below, sequenced in a study of T cell responses to AZD1222 COVID-19 vaccine. Profiling relied on immunoSEQ multiplex PCR, and the TCRdb table lists in-frame clones only, not all of them. This table holds around 66,000 clones, roughly 87% found once. The input for sequencing was peripheral blood, taken on day 0 of AZD1222 vaccination. The receptors were sampled from an adult in good health.

Concerning this clone: The same CDR3 is also encoded by other DNA sequences in this sample. The rearrangement uses TRBV6-5 and TRBJ1-5; the D gene is possibly TRBD1 (6 bases). The V end lost 7 bases, the J end lost 4 bases, and 14 bases lay between the germline ends. CDR3 length equals 14 residues. The germline V gene has CDR1 MNHEY and CDR2 SVGAGI. CDR3 DNA sequence: TGTGCCAGCAACCCGACAGGTAGTAATCAGCCCCAGCATTTT. Amino acid sequence: CASNPTGSNQPQHF.

This chain joins TRBV6-6 and TRBJ1-1; unclear D gene. Per germline, CDR1 MNHNY and CDR2 SVGAGI (reference sequence). Trimming removed 6 bases at V and 4 bases at J, with 12 bases between. The CDR3 covers 13 residues. CDR3 DNA: TGTGCCAGCAGGAGGGAGCCAGTCACTGAAGCTTTCTTT. It is translated as CASRREPVTEAFF.

The V call is TRBV12-3 or TRBV12-4, the J call TRBJ1-5; D gene unclear. Trimming left V 1 base short and J 9 bases short, with 10 bases between. This CDR3 contains 13 residues. Here the CDR3 DNA reads TGTGCCAGCAGTTTAGAAGTGGCGAGGCCCCAGCATTTT. This translates into CASSLEVARPQHF.

This sequence joins TRBV11-3 and TRBJ2-6; D may match TRBD1 or TRBD2 (5 bases each). The CDR3 extends over 18 amino acids. Germline V gene data show CDR1 as SGHNT and CDR2 as YENEEA. V gave up 0 bases and J gave up 0 bases, with 12 bases separating them. The CDR3 loop reads CASSLDRMGTSGANVLTF. DNA of the CDR3: TGTGCCAGCAGCTTAGATCGGATGGGGACCTCTGGGGCCAACGTCCTGACTTTC.

The rearrangement links TRBV9 to TRBJ1-2, with D uncertain. The ends were cut back, 3 bases at V and 4 bases at J, with 16 bases in the middle. Germline lookup yields CDR1 SGDLS and CDR2 YYNGEE. The CDR3 totals 15 residues. CDR3 amino acids: CASSEEPGPAYGYTF. For the CDR3, the DNA is TGTGCCAGCAGCGAAGAACCCGGGCCTGCCTATGGCTACACCTTC. Together with reference TRBV9 and TRBJ1-2, the CDR3 gives the full variable domain: DSGVTQTPKHLITATGQRVTLRCSPRSGDLSVYWYQQSLDQGLQFLIQYYNGEERAKGNILERFSAQQFPDLHSELNLSSLELGDSALYFCASSEEPGPAYGYTFGSGTRLTVV.

The rearrangement links TRBV18 to TRBJ1-3; D not resolved. CDR3 length: 14 residues. V was cut by 2 bases and J by 2 bases, with 7 bases left in between. Germline CDR1 KGHSH, CDR2 LQKENI. The DNA of the CDR3 is TGTGCCAGCTCACCAGGGGAGGCTGGAAACACCATATATTTT. Protein: CASSPGEAGNTIYF.

This clone was found a few times. CDR3 loop: CASSETTTGGYTF. CDR3 DNA sequence: TGTGCCAGCAGCGAAACAACGACGGGAGGCTACACCTTC. The chain recombines TRBV11-2 with TRBJ1-2; D gene ambiguous. V gave up 5 bases and J gave up 8 bases, with 15 bases separating them. Germline CDR1 SGHAT, CDR2 FQNNGV. The CDR3 covers 13 residues.

This rearrangement joins TRBV19 to TRBJ2-4, with 13 bases aligning to TRBD2. This CDR3 is built from 18 residues. The ends lost 4 bases at V and 0 bases at J; junction bases unmatched: 6. Germline-derived CDR1 and CDR2 are LNHDA and SQIVND (reference sequence). The CDR3 is CASSRTSGGPLAKNIQYF. The CDR3 DNA is TGTGCCAGTAGTAGGACTAGCGGGGGTCCGCTAGCCAAAAACATTCAGTACTTC.

The chain employs TRBV11-3 and TRBJ2-1, with 8 bases aligning to TRBD2. The CDR3 length is 14 residues. Germline CDR1 SGHNT, CDR2 YENEEA. The V and J ends lost 4 bases and 10 bases, in that order; junction bases with no gene match: 9. The CDR3 region has the DNA TGTGCCAGCAGCTGGGAAGCGGGGGACGGGGAGCAGTTCTTC. Protein: CASSWEAGDGEQFF.

The rearrangement links TRBV7-9 to TRBJ1-5; TRBD1 matches at 7 bases. From germline, CDR1 is SEHNR and CDR2 FQNEAQ (reference sequence). The CDR3 has 13 amino acids. J gave up 5 bases and V 5 bases, and 3 bases lay outside the gene matches. The CDR3 protein is CASSPDRDQPQHF. The CDR3 coding sequence is TGTGCCAGCAGCCCCGACAGGGATCAGCCCCAGCATTTT.

There are a few counts of this clone. The chain joins TRBV29-1 to TRBJ2-7; 7 nucleotides line up with TRBD1. The trim removed 5 bases at V and 0 bases at J, leaving 4 bases unmatched. The germline gives CDR1 SQVTM, CDR2 ANQGSEA. The CDR3 is 13 amino acids. CDR3 protein: CSVWGQNSYEQYF. The CDR3 nucleotides are TGCAGCGTTTGGGGACAGAACTCCTACGAGCAGTACTTC.

The genes are TRBV7-2 and TRBJ1-2; weak D call: TRBD1 (5 bases). Looked up from germline, CDR1 is SGHTA and CDR2 is FQGNSA. The CDR3 contains 13 residues. Trimming left V 1 base short and J 6 bases short, with 9 bases between. The CDR3 reads CASSLGGYDGYTF. CDR3 in DNA: TGTGCCAGCAGCTTAGGGGGGTACGATGGCTACACCTTC.

The chain combines TRBV27 with TRBJ1-1; a weak D match, TRBD1 (5 bases). Trimming left V 3 bases short and J 5 bases short, with 10 bases between. The CDR3 contains 13 residues. The germline CDR1 and CDR2 sequences are MNHEY and SMNVEV (reference sequence). Here the CDR3 reads CASSFLGVTEAFF. The CDR3 nucleotides read TGTGCCAGCAGTTTCCTAGGGGTTACTGAAGCTTTCTTT.

The V call is TRBV12-3 or TRBV12-4, the J call TRBJ1-5, with 7 bases fitting TRBD1. CDR3 length: 13 amino acids. V lost 6 bases and J lost 2; bases outside the gene matches: 1. The CDR3 protein is CASSGQGNQPQHF. The CDR3 coding sequence is TGTGCCAGCAGCGGACAGGGCAATCAGCCCCAGCATTTT.

The chain carries TRBV18 and TRBJ1-3, with 10 bases aligning to TRBD1. CDR3 length: 17 amino acids. In germline, CDR1 is KGHSH, CDR2 LQKENI. J lost 6 bases, V lost 0 bases, and 8 bases had no gene match. CDR3 nucleotide sequence: TGTGCCAGCTCACCACCCCACCCCGGACAGGGGGTAAACACCATATATTTT. Translation: CASSPPHPGQGVNTIYF.

V usage is TRBV27 and J usage is TRBJ1-6; D gene uncertain. The V end was cut by 5 bases, the J end by 8 bases, with 13 bases between. Germline V lookup: CDR1 MNHEY, CDR2 SMNVEV (reference sequence). The CDR3 runs to 14 residues. CDR3 protein: CASSMTYRDSPLHF. DNA for the CDR3: TGTGCCAGCAGTATGACCTATCGGGATTCACCCCTCCACTTT.

In its sample, this clone was seen once. CDR3 bases: TGCAGCGTTGACACACCGGGACAGGGACACGAAAAACTGTTTTTT. Its translation: CSVDTPGQGHEKLFF. V usage is TRBV29-1 and J usage is TRBJ1-4, with 9 bases matching TRBD1. Germline CDR1 and CDR2: SQVTM and ANQGSEA. Trimming took 3 bases from V and 8 from J; bases not matched to a gene: 10. This CDR3 comprises 15 residues.

The V and J genes are TRBV10-3 and TRBJ2-3, with 7 bases fitting TRBD2. The germline gives CDR1 ENHRY, CDR2 SYGVKD. This CDR3 region has 13 residues. V was pared by 6 bases and J by 4 bases, with 4 bases of the junction left unmatched. The CDR3 region has the DNA TGTGCCATCAGAGGCGGGAGCCCAGATACGCAGTATTTT. Its protein is CAIRGGSPDTQYF.

The chain joins TRBV6-5 to TRBJ1-1, with no clear D. Germline V gene data show CDR1 as MNHEY and CDR2 as SVGAGI. V was clipped by 6 bases and J by 3 bases, with 8 bases between them. The CDR3 is made up of 12 amino acids. DNA for the CDR3: TGTGCCAGCAGGGACGGCGACACTGAAGCTTTCTTT. It codes for CASRDGDTEAFF.

The chain uses TRBV4-3 and TRBJ1-1; TRBD1 aligns across 9 bases. V shed 4 bases and J 7 bases; nucleotides not matched to a gene: 7. Per germline, CDR1 LGHNA and CDR2 YSLEER. The CDR3 runs 14 residues. As DNA, the CDR3 is TGCGCCAGCAGCCTGCCGGGACAGGGCGATGAAGCTTTCTTT. Translating it yields CASSLPGQGDEAFF.

This sequence joins TRBV29-1 and TRBJ1-1; 10 nucleotides line up with TRBD1. CDR3 length: 13 residues. V was pared by 7 bases and J by 0 bases, with 2 bases of the junction left unmatched. The germline CDR1 and CDR2 sequences are SQVTM and ANQGSEA. CDR3 in amino acids: CSAGQGVNTEAFF. CDR3 nucleotides: TGCAGCGCCGGACAGGGGGTGAACACTGAAGCTTTCTTT.

CDR3 sequence: CASSLAGTGSNEKLFF. DNA for the CDR3: TGTGCCAGCAGCTTAGCGGGGACAGGGTCCAATGAAAAACTGTTTTTT. This chain connects TRBV7-6 to TRBJ1-4; TRBD1 aligns across 9 bases. The germline CDR1 and CDR2 sequences are SGHVS and FNYEAQ. V shed 0 bases and J 5 bases; nucleotides not matched to a gene: 4. This CDR3 is built from 16 residues.

As concerns this clone: One end of the junction is discordant with germline, which a read error may explain. The chain combines TRBV7-9 with TRBJ2-3; TRBD2 is a possible D gene (5 bases). The germline V gene has CDR1 SEHNR and CDR2 FQNEAQ (reference sequence). CDR3 length equals 12 residues. CDR3 nucleotides: TGTGCCAGCAGCCTAGCCCGGGATACGCAGTATTTT. Amino acid sequence: CASSLARDTQYF. The full variable domain, rest sourced from reference TRBV7-9 and TRBJ2-3, is DTGVSQNPRHKITKRGQNVTFRCDPISEHNRLYWYRQTLGQGPEFLTYFQNEAQLEKSRLLSDRFSAERPKGSFSTLEIQRTEQGDSAMYLCASSLARDTQYFGPGTRLTVL.

This rearrangement joins TRBV12-3 or TRBV12-4 to TRBJ2-3, with unresolved D. V gave up 3 bases and J gave up 2 bases, with 6 bases separating them. The CDR3 totals 13 residues. CDR3 coding DNA: TGTGCCAGCAGTTTTGGCCTCACAGATACGCAGTATTTT. Protein: CASSFGLTDTQYF.

In this sample, this clone turned up once. The genes are TRBV19 and TRBJ2-3; 8 bases are a match to TRBD2. CDR1 is LNHDA and CDR2 is SQIVND in the germline V gene (reference sequence). Trimming removed 4 bases from V and 4 bases from J; junction bases left unmatched: 10. The CDR3 runs to 16 residues. This CDR3 reads CASSKRGSLLADTQYF. The DNA of the CDR3 is TGTGCCAGTAGTAAGCGGGGGTCCCTCCTTGCAGATACGCAGTATTTT.